A selection of T cell receptor beta chains follows, all from one sample in a study of technical replicates of blood from several donors. Sequenced by immunoSEQ multiplex PCR; TCRdb stores in-frame clones only, minus some. Seen here are approximately 79,000 clones, approximately 97% observed once, and the top ten hold almost 0.3%. Source material: T cells isolated from PBMCs. The receptor source for this set is a human donor in good health. The CDR3 runs from the conserved cysteine through the conserved F or W.

>TRBV11-2
CASSPGTVQETQYF
>TRBV29-1
CSVYQAAEAFF
>TRBV6-4
CASSTGTGGTDTQYF
>TRBV6-5
CASSYSRRVTEAFF
>TRBV4-2
CASSQGPTDPSGVVSYEQYF
>TRBV28
CASSFGGQGNWEQYF
>TRBV27
CASSPLGDGTEAFF
>TRBV18
CASSGPGLSNEKLFF
>TRBV9
CASSVTGTSGNEQFF
>TRBV27
CASSSSTHIQYF
>TRBV2
CASNGQGKTGELFF
>TRBV27
CASSPRTTGELFF
>TRBV19
CASSALSDSELNTEAFF
>TRBV7-2
CASSLETGAFF
>TRBV9
CASSVGVAGGLNEQFF
>TRBV11-2
CASSLDLQTEAFF
>TRBV30
CAWSSTGWDQPQHF
>TRBV6-4
CASSDQPGGTTEAFF
>TRBV28
CASSVRVSSGNTIYF
>TRBV2
CASSNNKNTEAFF
>TRBV5-6
CASTRAGSGANVLTF
>TRBV19
CASSPRDRIHYGYTF
>TRBV9
CATMRDYEQYF
>TRBV11-3
CASSSGTGSWETQYF
>TRBV21-1
CASSKISDTVIDTQYF
>TRBV9
CASSAGQGASYEQYF
>TRBV21-1
CASRNRETSGSNEQFF
>TRBV6-5
CASSNEGSHTIYF
>TRBV27
CASSLSGARGYNEQFF
>TRBV7-3
CASSLSTSGIYIQYF